Below, 26 T cell receptor beta chains from the same sample are listed, as sequenced in a study of PD-1 blockade in classical Hodgkin lymphoma. Produced via immunoSEQ multiplex PCR; TCRdb's table is partial and in-frame only. The repertoire has around 20,000 clones, 80% of them found once; the top ten carry around 7.2%. Time point denoted: cycle 4 day 1 (C4D1), after 5 to 7 weeks of nivolumab. All trial patients relapsed after autologous stem cell transplantation. The source material was peripheral blood mononuclear cells (PBMCs), sampled before the fourth cycle of nivolumab. The receptors originated from a human donor with classical Hodgkin lymphoma.

This clone was seen just once. The chain uses TRBV10-2 and TRBJ2-2; 8 bases match TRBD2. Germline V CDR1 and CDR2: WSHSY, SAAADI. Trimming cost V 2 bases and J 1 base; bases outside gene matches: 0. The CDR3 is 15 amino acids. DNA of the CDR3: TGCGCCAGCAGTGAGCGGGGGGGGAACACCGGGGAGCTGTTTTTT. Its protein is CASSERGGNTGELFF.

The V call is TRBV5-6, the J call TRBJ1-5; possible D gene TRBD1, 6 bases. CDR3 length: 16 amino acids. Germline-derived CDR1 and CDR2 are SGHDT and YYEEEE. The ends were cut back, 2 bases at V and 4 bases at J, with 16 bases in the middle. The CDR3 coding sequence is TGTGCCAGCAGCTTCGCGACAGGAGGTTCTAATCAGCCCCAGCATTTT. Its protein is CASSFATGGSNQPQHF.

V and J are TRBV2 and TRBJ1-2, with D uncertain. Germline V gene data show CDR1 as SNHLY and CDR2 as FYNNEI. This CDR3 contains 15 residues. Between the trimmed V and J ends, which lost 6 bases and 1 base, there was a span of 15 bases. In DNA, the CDR3 is TGTGCCAGCAGACCCACAAGATCCAATAACTATGGCTACACCTTC. Amino acids: CASRPTRSNNYGYTF. Combining the CDR3 with reference TRBV2 and TRBJ1-2 gives the whole variable domain EPEVTQTPSHQVTQMGQEVILRCVPISNHLYFYWYRQILGQKVEFLVSFYNNEISEKSEIFDDQFSVERPDGSNFTLKIRSTKLEDSAMYFCASRPTRSNNYGYTFGSGTRLTVV.

This clone was picked up a small number of times. The chain couples TRBV30 to TRBJ1-2, with D unclear. V was trimmed by 8 bases and J by 3 bases, leaving 7 bases between them. Germline V lookup: CDR1 GTSNPN, CDR2 SVGIG (reference sequence). The CDR3 contains 10 residues. CDR3 DNA sequence: TGTGCCCGAGCCGACTATGGCTACACCTTC. Amino acid sequence: CARADYGYTF. Full variable domain (outside the CDR3, taken from reference TRBV30 and TRBJ1-2): SQTIHQWPATLVQPVGSPLSLECTVEGTSNPNLYWYRQAAGRGLQLLFYSVGIGQISSEVPQNLSASRPQDRQFILSSKKLLLSDSGFYLCARADYGYTFGSGTRLTVV.

On this clone itself: At one end the junction does not follow the germline gene, possibly because of a read error. Different DNA sequences within this sample yield the same CDR3. The genes are TRBV18 and TRBJ1-3; no clear D. The CDR3 has 15 amino acids. Germline values: CDR1 KGHSH, CDR2 LQKENI. The CDR3 DNA reads TGTGCCAGCTCGCCACCGAGTAGCTCTGGAAACACCATATATTTT. Protein: CASSPPSSSGNTIYF.

The rearrangement uses TRBV7-2 and TRBJ2-3, with TRBD2 identical over 13 bases. V lost 8 bases and J lost 3; bases outside the gene matches: 2. CDR3 size: 14 residues. The V gene's germline CDR1 is SGHTA and CDR2 FQGNSA. The CDR3 loop reads CASGLAGVTDTQYF. In nucleotides, the CDR3 is TGTGCCAGCGGACTAGCGGGGGTGACAGATACGCAGTATTTT.

This chain connects TRBV20-1 to TRBJ1-1; no clear D gene. The V end was cut by 3 bases, the J end by 13 bases, with 12 bases between. Germline assignment: CDR1 DFQATT and CDR2 SNEGSKA (reference sequence). CDR3 length: 10 amino acids. The CDR3 spells CSASRRGGFF. The CDR3 DNA sequence: TGCAGTGCTAGTAGGCGCGGAGGTTTCTTT.

This clone has a handful of counts. This sequence joins TRBV30 and TRBJ1-1; weak D call: TRBD1 (5 bases). The germline V and J ends were trimmed by 5 bases and 0 bases, with 7 bases remaining between them. Germline V gene data show CDR1 as GTSNPN and CDR2 as SVGIG (reference sequence). This CDR3 has 12 residues. DNA of the CDR3: TGTGCCTGGTCGGGACTGAACACTGAAGCTTTCTTT. Translation: CAWSGLNTEAFF.

The J gene is TRBJ2-2, the V gene TRBV5-4; 8 nucleotides line up with TRBD1. The CDR3 contains 16 residues. Per germline, CDR1 SGHNT and CDR2 YYREEE (reference sequence). V shed 4 bases, J shed 4 bases, and the junction held 9 bases outside the gene matches. The CDR3 coding sequence is TGTGCCAGCAGCGGAAACAGGGGGACGGTCACCGGGGAGCTGTTTTTT. Amino acid sequence: CASSGNRGTVTGELFF.

V is TRBV29-1 and J is TRBJ2-7; 8 bases agree with TRBD1. V shed 4 bases and J 3 bases; nucleotides not matched to a gene: 8. The V gene's germline CDR1 is SQVTM and CDR2 ANQGSEA. There are 14 residues in the CDR3. For the CDR3, the DNA is TGCAGCGTTGGACAGGGGCAGTGGGGCTACGAGCAGTACTTC. Translated, it gives CSVGQGQWGYEQYF.

The V call is TRBV9, the J call TRBJ1-6; the D is unclear. Germline lookup yields CDR1 SGDLS and CDR2 YYNGEE. The CDR3 is 15 residues long. The V and J ends lost 4 bases and 6 bases respectively, with 14 bases between them. For the CDR3, the DNA is TGTGCCAGCAGCTCCCGCCCAACGGTTAATTCACCCCTCCACTTT. Translating gives CASSSRPTVNSPLHF.

The chain couples TRBV28 to TRBJ1-4; D is unresolved. The ends were cut back, 1 base at V and 8 bases at J, with 5 bases in the middle. There are 12 residues in the CDR3. Per germline, CDR1 MDHEN and CDR2 SYDVKM. The CDR3 is CASSLLGEKLFF. The CDR3 bases are TGTGCCAGCAGTTTATTGGGAGAAAAACTGTTTTTT. The full variable domain, its missing parts supplied by reference TRBV28 and TRBJ1-4, is DVKVTQSSRYLVKRTGEKVFLECVQDMDHENMFWYRQDPGLGLRLIYFSYDVKMKEKGDIPEGYSVSREKKERFSLILESASTNQTSMYLCASSLLGEKLFFGSGTQLSVL.

The chain combines TRBV19 with TRBJ1-1; 7 positions agree with TRBD1. Germline CDR1 is LNHDA and CDR2 is SQIVND (reference sequence). The CDR3 sequence is 14 residues long. J was trimmed by 5 bases and V by 5 bases; bases with no gene match: 8. The CDR3 reads CASSPSGQATEAFF. CDR3 sequence (DNA): TGTGCCAGTAGTCCTAGTGGACAGGCAACTGAAGCTTTCTTT.

CDR3: CASSLDSRSSPNYGYTF. The CDR3 DNA is TGTGCCAGCAGCTTGGACTCGCGTAGCTCCCCTAACTATGGCTACACCTTC. This chain connects TRBV5-4 to TRBJ1-2; no definite D call. Germline V gives CDR1 SGHNT, CDR2 YYREEE (reference sequence). V was cut by 0 bases and J by 0 bases, with 15 bases left in between. The CDR3 loop spans 17 amino acids.

This clone showed up just once. The chain couples TRBV5-1 to TRBJ2-5; 14 bases fit TRBD2. This CDR3 is 15 amino acids long. The germline V gene has CDR1 SGHRS and CDR2 YFSETQ. V dropped 6 bases and J dropped 4; count of bases not matched to a gene: 5. CDR3 sequence reads: CASMEGTSGGETQYF. The CDR3 DNA reads TGCGCCAGCATGGAGGGGACTAGCGGGGGAGAGACCCAGTACTTC. Combining the CDR3 with reference TRBV5-1 and TRBJ2-5 gives the whole variable domain KAGVTQTPRYLIKTRGQQVTLSCSPISGHRSVSWYQQTPGQGLQFLFEYFSETQRNKGNFPGRFSGRQFSNSRSEMNVSTLELGDSALYLCASMEGTSGGETQYFGPGTRLLVL.

The rearrangement uses TRBV29-1 and TRBJ2-2; D gene ambiguous. Germline V gene lookup returns CDR1 SQVTM and CDR2 ANQGSEA. Between the trimmed V and J ends, which lost 5 bases and 0 bases, there was a span of 10 bases. The CDR3 consists of 14 residues. CDR3 sequence (DNA): TGCAGCGTTCACCCAACCGCGAACACCGGGGAGCTGTTTTTT. This gives the protein CSVHPTANTGELFF.

A word on this clone: Other DNA sequences from this sample encode an identical CDR3 as well. The V and J genes are TRBV19 and TRBJ1-5, with 8 bases fitting TRBD1. CDR1 is LNHDA, CDR2 SQIVND, per germline (reference sequence). This CDR3 region has 14 residues. V trimming: 4 bases; J trimming: 6 bases; junction bases outside the gene matches: 5. CDR3 nucleotides: TGTGCCAGTAGTAATCAGGGGGCTGGTCAGCCCCAGCATTTT. This gives the protein CASSNQGAGQPQHF. The entire variable domain, with the rest obtained from reference TRBV19 and TRBJ1-5, is as follows: DGGITQSPKYLFRKEGQNVTLSCEQNLNHDAMYWYRQDPGQGLRLIYYSQIVNDFQKGDIAEGYSVSREKKESFPLTVTSAQKNPTAFYLCASSNQGAGQPQHFGDGTRLSIL.

The genes are TRBV5-1 and TRBJ2-2; no definite D call. This CDR3 has 15 amino acids. Germline V gene lookup returns CDR1 SGHRS and CDR2 YFSETQ. The V gene lost 0 bases and the J gene lost 7 bases, with 13 bases spanning the gap. DNA for the CDR3: TGCGCCAGCAGCTTGGCCTCGCTAGTGGGCGGGGAGCTGTTTTTT. It codes for CASSLASLVGGELFF.

This chain connects TRBV5-1 to TRBJ2-3; D possibly matches TRBD1 or TRBD2 (5 bases each). V lost 4 bases, J lost 5 bases, and 17 bases lay in between. The CDR3 is 15 residues long. Per germline, CDR1 SGHRS and CDR2 YFSETQ. Here the CDR3 reads CASSPLGTQGDTQYF. The CDR3 coding sequence is TGCGCCAGCAGCCCTCTCGGGACCCAGGGAGATACGCAGTATTTT.

The chain joins TRBV5-1 to TRBJ1-2; D is undetermined. With 3 bases removed from V and 3 bases from J, the gap between germline ends came to 15 bases. The germline gives CDR1 SGHRS, CDR2 YFSETQ. This CDR3 has 15 amino acids. The DNA of the CDR3 is TGCGCCAGCAGCTCCCAGGTGGGCGCGGACTATGGCTACACCTTC. Translation gives CASSSQVGADYGYTF. Variable domain in full (rest from reference TRBV5-1 and TRBJ1-2): KAGVTQTPRYLIKTRGQQVTLSCSPISGHRSVSWYQQTPGQGLQFLFEYFSETQRNKGNFPGRFSGRQFSNSRSEMNVSTLELGDSALYLCASSSQVGADYGYTFGSGTRLTVV.

This chain connects TRBV9 to TRBJ1-3; 12 bases map to TRBD1. The V gene end was trimmed by 0 bases and the J gene end by 2 bases; junction bases not matched to a gene: 6. This CDR3 is 18 amino acids long. The germline gives CDR1 SGDLS, CDR2 YYNGEE. This chain's CDR3 is CASSVDGGQGAPGNTIYF. The CDR3 DNA sequence: TGTGCCAGCAGCGTAGATGGGGGACAGGGGGCGCCTGGAAACACCATATATTTT.

Only one count was recorded for this clone. V is TRBV11-1 and J is TRBJ2-1, with 9 positions matching TRBD1. Germline values: CDR1 SGHAT, CDR2 FQDESV (reference sequence). The CDR3 totals 15 residues. J gave up 2 bases and V 5 bases, and 4 bases lay outside the gene matches. The CDR3 DNA follows: TGTGCCAGCAGCCCATGGACAGGGGCCTACAATGAGCAGTTCTTC. Its protein is CASSPWTGAYNEQFF.

This clone was observed once. The CDR3 loop is CASSPNRGRYGYTF. CDR3 nucleotide sequence: TGTGCCAGCAGTCCCAACAGGGGACGCTATGGCTACACCTTC. This chain joins TRBV6-5 and TRBJ1-2; 7 bases line up with TRBD1. CDR3 length equals 14 residues. CDR1 and CDR2 (germline): MNHEY, SVGAGI. J gave up 4 bases and V 5 bases, and 7 bases lay outside the gene matches.

The chain couples TRBV4-1 to TRBJ2-1; no firm D call. CDR1 is MGHRA and CDR2 is YSYEKL in the germline V gene. The CDR3 is 12 amino acids. V lost 0 bases and J lost 6, with 3 bases in between. This CDR3 is CASSQDSNEQFF. DNA of the CDR3: TGCGCCAGCAGCCAAGATAGCAATGAGCAGTTCTTC.

The rearrangement uses TRBV5-4 and TRBJ1-4; the D is unclear. Trimming pared 0 bases from V and 7 bases from J, leaving 7 bases between. The CDR3 consists of 13 residues. Germline values: CDR1 SGHNT, CDR2 YYREEE (reference sequence). DNA for the CDR3: TGTGCCAGCAGCTTGGAGACAAGTGAAAAACTGTTTTTT. Translation gives CASSLETSEKLFF.

The V gene is TRBV27, the J gene TRBJ2-4, with D unclear. The CDR3 runs 13 residues. V was trimmed by 6 bases and J by 1 base, leaving 7 bases between them. Germline assignment: CDR1 MNHEY and CDR2 SMNVEV (reference sequence). In nucleotides, the CDR3 is TGTGCCAGCAGGCAGGCCGCCAAAAACATTCAGTACTTC. Its protein product is CASRQAAKNIQYF.